Below, 6 T cell receptor beta chains from the same sample are listed, as sequenced in a study of PD-1 blockade in classical Hodgkin lymphoma. Profiling relied on immunoSEQ multiplex PCR, and the TCRdb table lists in-frame clones only, not all of them. The sample shows about 34,000 clones, around 88% of them seen only once. Regarding time point: newly diagnosed, previously untreated cHL patient sample. Negative magnetic selection isolated CD4+ T cells from thawed PBMCs. The sequenced material came from CD4+ T cells from blood. The receptors originated from a human donor with classical Hodgkin lymphoma.

J is TRBJ2-2 and V is TRBV18; either TRBD1 or TRBD2 may supply D (5 bases each). Trimming shortened V by 2 bases and J by 7 bases, and 26 bases separated the two germline ends. The CDR3 loop spans 19 amino acids. CDR1 is KGHSH, CDR2 LQKENI, per germline. The CDR3 sequence is CASSPYYGTGTLNLGELFF. Here the CDR3 DNA reads TGTGCCAGCTCACCATACTACGGAACCGGGACCCTTAACCTCGGGGAGCTGTTTTTT.

CDR3 region: CASSLGGSEYGYTF. In DNA, the CDR3 is TGTGCCAGCAGCTTAGGCGGCAGCGAATATGGCTACACCTTC. This chain joins TRBV7-9 and TRBJ1-2; D ambiguous. Trimming took off 1 base at V and 5 bases at J, with 11 bases between the two ends. In germline, CDR1 is SEHNR, CDR2 FQNEAQ (reference sequence). The CDR3 has 14 amino acids. The entire variable domain, with the rest obtained from reference TRBV7-9 and TRBJ1-2, is as follows: DTGVSQNPRHKITKRGQNVTFRCDPISEHNRLYWYRQTLGQGPEFLTYFQNEAQLEKSRLLSDRFSAERPKGSFSTLEIQRTEQGDSAMYLCASSLGGSEYGYTFGSGTRLTVV.

This chain joins TRBV7-9 and TRBJ2-7; possibly TRBD1 or TRBD2 for D (6 bases each). V was shortened by 1 base and J by 6 bases, with 16 bases between the two germline ends. CDR1 and CDR2 (germline): SEHNR, FQNEAQ (reference sequence). The CDR3 sequence is 15 residues long. The CDR3 protein is CASSLVASGAGEQYF. The CDR3 DNA is TGTGCCAGCAGCTTAGTGGCTTCGGGGGCGGGCGAGCAGTACTTC.

The genes are TRBV18 and TRBJ1-6; D call uncertain. The germline gives CDR1 KGHSH, CDR2 LQKENI. CDR3 size: 17 residues. V gave up 2 bases and J gave up 5 bases, with 16 bases separating them. The CDR3 reads CASSPFRSRIHNSPLHF. The DNA for the CDR3 is TGTGCCAGCTCACCATTCCGCTCGAGAATTCATAATTCACCCCTCCACTTT. The full variable domain, with the rest looked up from reference TRBV18 and TRBJ1-6, is NAGVMQNPRHLVRRRGQEARLRCSPMKGHSHVYWYRQLPEEGLKFMVYLQKENIIDESGMPKERFSAEFPKEGPSILRIQQVVRGDSAAYFCASSPFRSRIHNSPLHFGNGTRLTVT.

J is TRBJ2-7 and V is TRBV15, with a weak D call TRBD2 (6 bases). The germline V and J ends were trimmed by 5 bases and 3 bases, with 17 bases remaining between them. The germline CDR1 and CDR2 sequences are LNHNV and YYDKDF (reference sequence). This CDR3 has 15 residues. CDR3 region: CATSFRVGRGYEQYF. Here the CDR3 DNA reads TGTGCCACCAGCTTCCGCGTCGGGAGAGGCTACGAGCAGTACTTC.

The rearrangement joins TRBV21-1 to TRBJ2-1. TRBV21-1 is termed a pseudogene. The CDR3 is 16 residues long. The CDR3 protein is CASSKVGRCRVHEQFF. In nucleotides, the CDR3 is TGTGCCAGCAGCAAAGTCGGCCGGTGCCGCGTCCATGAGCAGTTCTTC.